This TCR beta chain was captured in a study of blood T cells in healthy people across ages. General study results and limits: Per million T cells, TCR beta diversity dropped about linearly as age rose.

Only a few counts were recorded for this clonotype. The antigen is unknown. The use of a sample-barcoded 5' primer and a J-beta primer mix characterized a second PCR of roughly 6 to 11 cycles. From each sample, at least 3 million paired-end reads containing CDR3 were obtained. TCRdb redid the calling of the 5' RACE reads with MiXCR, one entry per CDR3 protein. This sample has hundreds of thousands of distinct CDR3 sequences, with 32% found just once. Around 10 milliliters of peripheral blood were drawn from each donor. J gave up 6 bases and V 5 bases, and 9 bases lay outside the gene matches. The length of the CDR3 is 14 residues. Germline-derived CDR1 and CDR2 are SGHRS and YFSETQ.

The chain recombines TRBV5-1 with TRBJ1-2; 8 bases fit TRBD1. The receptor comes from an elderly woman in good health. Sequencing used blood. CDR3 loop: CASSPDRAFDGYTF. The CDR3 DNA reads as TGCGCCAGCAGTCCGGACAGGGCGTTCGATGGCTACACCTTC.